The clone carrying this T cell receptor beta chain was seen only a few times. This sample is part of a study of blood T cell repertoires in COVID-19. The overall study: Specimens from acute and convalescent COVID-19 originated in the United States, Italy and Spain. PBMCs, B-cell-depleted T cells, or T cells provided the cDNA or gDNA that made up the material.

Source study methods: Estimation of nucleated cell counts relied on the amplification of reference gene primers. Repertoires were generated with immunoSEQ multiplex PCR, while TCRdb's copy carries only in-frame clones and drops some. V and J calls and clone size are as listed in that table; D and trimming were resolved from the DNA. The sample carries about 140,000 clones, around 80% recorded once. The CDR3 has 16 amino acids. Looked up from germline, CDR1 is LNHDA and CDR2 is SQIVND (reference sequence). Deletions cut 3 bases from V and 1 base from J, with 13 bases between. The chain couples TRBV19 to TRBJ1-5; no firm D call. The origin of this receptor is a man in his sixties with acute or convalescent COVID-19. The sample taken for sequencing was peripheral blood. CDR3: CASSIRSGSSNQPQHF. CDR3 nucleotide sequence: TGTGCCAGTAGTATTCGATCGGGGTCGAGCAATCAGCCCCAGCATTTT.